Following are 10 T cell receptor beta chains from one sample sequenced in a study of beta chain features in type 1 diabetes. Expressed TCRB transcripts were sequenced because the entire RNA isolate underwent reverse transcription. Repertoires were generated with immunoSEQ multiplex PCR, while TCRdb's copy carries only in-frame clones and drops some. The top ten hold 1% to 1.5% of the sample, which has a few hundred thousand clones, 11% seen once. Specimen: central memory CD4+ T cells from blood. The receptors come from a man in his late teens or twenties in good health.

This clone was seen a few times. The V and J genes are TRBV2 and TRBJ2-7; 9 nucleotides line up with TRBD2. The germline CDR1 and CDR2 sequences are SNHLY and FYNNEI. With V trimmed by 8 bases and J by 9 bases, 8 bases remained unmatched. CDR3 length: 12 residues. The CDR3 region is CASRLAGWVQYF. DNA of the CDR3: TGTGCCAGCCGGCTAGCGGGATGGGTGCAGTACTTC.

This clone was counted only a few times. The gene calls are TRBV27 and TRBJ2-3, with 9 bases lining up with TRBD2. Trimming removed 5 bases from V and 3 bases from J; junction bases left unmatched: 3. The CDR3 is 14 residues long. Per the germline V gene, CDR1 is MNHEY and CDR2 is SMNVEV (reference sequence). This chain's CDR3 is CASSPLAGTDTQYF. The CDR3 DNA sequence: TGTGCCAGCAGTCCCCTAGCGGGAACAGATACGCAGTATTTT.

The table lists this clone with a few counts. This rearrangement joins TRBV5-1 to TRBJ2-7, with TRBD2 identical over 11 bases. The germline V gene encodes CDR1 SGHRS and CDR2 YFSETQ. The length of the CDR3 is 18 residues. J was trimmed by 0 bases and V by 0 bases; bases with no gene match: 8. The CDR3 loop is CASSLGPSGRTTSYEQYF. For the CDR3, the DNA is TGCGCCAGCAGCTTGGGTCCTAGCGGGAGGACCACCTCCTACGAGCAGTACTTC. Combining the CDR3 with reference TRBV5-1 and TRBJ2-7 gives the whole variable domain KAGVTQTPRYLIKTRGQQVTLSCSPISGHRSVSWYQQTPGQGLQFLFEYFSETQRNKGNFPGRFSGRQFSNSRSEMNVSTLELGDSALYLCASSLGPSGRTTSYEQYFGPGTRLTVT.

The chain uses TRBV7-6 and TRBJ2-7; 7 nucleotides agree with TRBD2. CDR1 and CDR2 (germline): SGHVS, FNYEAQ. CDR3 length equals 13 residues. V gave up 3 bases and J gave up 3 bases; unmatched junction bases: 2. The CDR3 DNA reads TGTGCCAGCAGCTTTGGCGGGAGCTACGAGCAGTACTTC. Protein product: CASSFGGSYEQYF.

V gene TRBV7-8 combines with J gene TRBJ2-2; 7 bases map to TRBD2. CDR1 SGHVS and CDR2 FQNEAQ come from the germline V gene. V trimming: 5 bases; J trimming: 0 bases; junction bases outside the gene matches: 6. The CDR3 is made up of 16 amino acids. CDR3 loop: CASSDGLVANTGELFF. CDR3 DNA: TGTGCCAGCAGCGACGGACTAGTCGCGAACACCGGGGAGCTGTTTTTT.

As regards this clone: The sample has other DNA sequences that encode this CDR3 too. The chain joins TRBV7-2 to TRBJ2-3; D is uncertain. Germline CDR1 and CDR2: SGHTA and FQGNSA. V was clipped by 1 base and J by 0 bases, with 8 bases between them. This CDR3 contains 15 residues. Here the CDR3 DNA reads TGTGCCAGCAGCTTAGTTGCCACTAGCACAGATACGCAGTATTTT. Translating gives CASSLVATSTDTQYF.

This rearrangement joins TRBV7-6 to TRBJ2-7; D is unresolved. The germline V and J ends were trimmed by 5 bases and 0 bases, with 11 bases remaining between them. CDR3 length: 14 residues. Looked up from germline, CDR1 is SGHVS and CDR2 is FNYEAQ. The CDR3 DNA follows: TGTGCCAGCAGCCCCTGGGCCAGCTCCTACGAGCAGTACTTC. It codes for CASSPWASSYEQYF. Together with reference TRBV7-6 and TRBJ2-7, the CDR3 gives the full variable domain: GAGVSQSPRYKVTKRGQDVALRCDPISGHVSLYWYRQALGQGPEFLTYFNYEAQQDKSGLPNDRFSAERPEGSISTLTIQRTEQRDSAMYRCASSPWASSYEQYFGPGTRLTVT.

This clone has only a few counts. The chain uses TRBV29-1 and TRBJ2-7; D gene uncertain. The germline gives CDR1 SQVTM, CDR2 ANQGSEA. The CDR3 covers 12 residues. V lost 7 bases, J lost 0 bases, and 10 bases lay in between. The CDR3, as DNA: TGCAGCGAAATAACCAACTCCTACGAGCAGTACTTC. As protein: CSEITNSYEQYF.

There are a few counts of this clone. The chain joins TRBV14 to TRBJ2-7, with TRBD1 matching 12 bases. Germline V CDR1 and CDR2: SGHDN, FVKESK. The V gene end was trimmed by 3 bases and the J gene end by 5 bases; junction bases not matched to a gene: 2. This CDR3 region has 14 residues. The CDR3 sequence is CASSHWDRGHEQYF. The DNA for the CDR3 is TGTGCCAGCAGCCACTGGGACAGGGGGCACGAGCAGTACTTC.

This clone has a handful of counts. The chain couples TRBV30 to TRBJ2-2; a possible D gene is TRBD2 (6 bases). CDR3 length equals 15 residues. CDR1 is GTSNPN, CDR2 SVGIG, per germline (reference sequence). V was clipped by 4 bases and J by 4 bases, with 16 bases between them. CDR3 nucleotides: TGTGCCTGGAACTCGGGACTGCCAGTCACCGGGGAGCTGTTTTTT. Translating it yields CAWNSGLPVTGELFF.